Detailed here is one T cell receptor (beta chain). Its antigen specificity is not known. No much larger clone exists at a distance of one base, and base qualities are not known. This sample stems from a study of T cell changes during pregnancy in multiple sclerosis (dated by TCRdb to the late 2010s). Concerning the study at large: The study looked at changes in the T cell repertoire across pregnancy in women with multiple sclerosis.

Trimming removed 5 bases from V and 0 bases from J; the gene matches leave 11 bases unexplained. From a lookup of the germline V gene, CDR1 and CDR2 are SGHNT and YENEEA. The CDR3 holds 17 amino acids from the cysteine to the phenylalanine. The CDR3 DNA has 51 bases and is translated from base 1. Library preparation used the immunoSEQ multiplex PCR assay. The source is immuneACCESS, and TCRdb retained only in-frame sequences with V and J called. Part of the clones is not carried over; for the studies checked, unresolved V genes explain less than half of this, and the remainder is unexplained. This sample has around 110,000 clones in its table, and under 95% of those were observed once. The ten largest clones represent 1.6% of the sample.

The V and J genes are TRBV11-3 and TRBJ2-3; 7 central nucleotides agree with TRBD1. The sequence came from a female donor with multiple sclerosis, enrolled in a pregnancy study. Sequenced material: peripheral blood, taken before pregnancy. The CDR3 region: CASSSLPGQMSTDTQYF. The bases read TGTGCCAGCAGCAGTCTACCGGGACAGATGAGCACAGATACGCAGTATTTT.